This T cell receptor beta chain derives from a study of T cells in tuberculosis. Across the study: A South African cohort included IGRA-negative adolescents, latently infected IGRA-positive adolescents and adults with active tuberculosis. Study conclusions and caveats: A GMM-specific repertoire classifier reached about 90% accuracy, AUROC about 0.9. Active tuberculosis cases were adults; controls were adolescents.

Unsorted cryopreserved PBMC were sequenced, averaging approximately 100,000 T cells per clinical donor. The data were produced by immunoSEQ multiplex PCR, yet TCRdb's version contains in-frame clones alone and is incomplete. The sample has tens of thousands of clones, over 90% seen once. The CDR3 is made up of 14 amino acids. Trimming pared 2 bases from V and 5 bases from J, leaving 11 bases between. The V gene's germline CDR1 is SGHDT and CDR2 YYEEEE. Turning to this clone: Its antigen remains unknown.

This TCR was recovered from a donor between 5 and 29 years old with latent tuberculosis or without tuberculosis infection. The J gene is TRBJ1-5, the V gene TRBV5-6; D possibly corresponds to TRBD1 (5 bases). The sequenced material came from PBMCs. CDR3 loop: CASSFSGLHQPQHF. DNA for the CDR3: TGTGCCAGCAGCTTCTCAGGGTTACATCAGCCCCAGCATTTT. Supplemented by reference TRBV5-6 and TRBJ1-5, the full variable domain reads DAGVTQSPTHLIKTRGQQVTLRCSPKSGHDTVSWYQQALGQGPQFIFQYYEEEERQRGNFPDRFSGHQFPNYSSELNVNALLLGDSALYLCASSFSGLHQPQHFGDGTRLSIL.